This T cell receptor (beta chain) was recovered during a study of T cells in Graves' hyperthyroidism and ophthalmopathy. This clonotype was found a few times. The V and J ends lost 3 bases and 4 bases respectively, with 6 bases between them. CDR3 length equals 12 residues. CDR1 LNHDA and CDR2 SQIVND come from the germline V gene (reference sequence). Patients aged 18 to 65 had newly diagnosed hyperthyroidism of under 2 months' duration. Exclusion criteria comprised uncontrolled infection, other autoimmune disease, pregnancy or lactation. RNA transcripts provided the source from which TCR beta CDR3 regions were amplified. HTBI primers were the set used in a first-round RT-PCR of the TCR CDR3. Using its own MiXCR run on the multiplex PCR reads, TCRdb lists one record per CDR3 protein. The sample carries roughly 570,000 distinct CDR3 sequences, 15% to 19% recorded once.

This receptor was taken from a woman in her twenties or thirties with Graves' hyperthyroidism. The sample taken for sequencing was blood. The J gene is TRBJ1-2, the V gene TRBV19; D gene ambiguous. For the CDR3, the DNA is TGTGCCAGTAGTATCCAGGCCTATGGCTACACCTTC. Encoded protein: CASSIQAYGYTF.